The present entry profiles one T cell receptor beta chain with its context. The data originate from a study of cytomegalovirus exposure and HLA in healthy donors. PCR used 60 Vbeta primers and 13 Jbeta primers. This table comes from immunoSEQ multiplex PCR, and its TCRdb copy is limited to in-frame clones, with some not included. The data contain 170,000 or so clones, around 79% of them singletons. The V gene's germline CDR1 is MNHEY and CDR2 SVGAGI. Trimming pared 8 bases from V and 6 bases from J, leaving 8 bases between. The CDR3 has 10 amino acids. The chain combines TRBV6-5 with TRBJ2-7; no definite D call. Sequences were obtained from PBMCs. The sequence was collected from a woman between 40 and 55 years old in good health and CMV-seronegative. DNA of the CDR3: TGTGCCAGCGCTAGAACCGAGCAGTACTTC. The encoded protein is CASARTEQYF.